This is a list of T cell receptor beta chains from one sample in a study of cytomegalovirus exposure and HLA in healthy donors. Profiled with immunoSEQ multiplex PCR; TCRdb holds only in-frame clones, not every one. The sample shows 110,000 to 150,000 clones, roughly three quarters of them seen only once. Specimen: PBMCs. These receptors originate from a woman between 35 and 50 years old in good health and CMV-seronegative. Both conserved end residues are part of each CDR3. A D gene is named only where the DNA matches it firmly.

TRBD1	TRBV6-5	TRBJ2-7	CASSYAGTALYEQYF	TGTGCCAGCAGTTACGCCGGGACAGCGCTCTACGAGCAGTACTTC
-	TRBV18	TRBJ2-6	CASSLDRLSGANVLTF	TGTGCCAGCTCACTCGACAGACTCTCTGGGGCCAACGTCCTGACTTTC
TRBD1	TRBV30	TRBJ1-2	CAWSPGQYGYTF	TGTGCCTGGAGCCCGGGACAGTATGGCTACACCTTC
TRBD1	TRBV15	TRBJ2-5	CATSRTGGFETQYF	TGTGCCACCAGTCGGACAGGGGGCTTCGAGACCCAGTACTTC
TRBD2	TRBV5-1	TRBJ2-7	CASSSSGGLSSYEQYF	TGCGCCAGCAGTTCGAGCGGGGGCCTGAGCTCCTACGAGCAGTACTTC
-	TRBV19	TRBJ1-5	CASSIDRTRQPQHF	TGTGCCAGTAGTATAGATCGGACAAGGCAGCCCCAGCATTTT
TRBD1	TRBV15	TRBJ1-3	CATSRDTGGGNTIYF	TGTGCCACCAGCAGAGATACAGGGGGTGGGAACACCATATATTTT
TRBD2	TRBV5-5	TRBJ2-7	CASPRGLADYEQYF	TGTGCCAGCCCCCGCGGGCTAGCGGACTACGAGCAGTACTTC
TRBD1	TRBV10-3	TRBJ2-1	CAIAGTGHEQFF	TGTGCCATCGCCGGGACAGGGCACGAGCAGTTCTTC
TRBD1	TRBV6-6	TRBJ2-5	CASSYKQGVQYF	TGTGCCAGCAGTTACAAACAGGGGGTTCAGTACTTC
TRBD1	TRBV5-4	TRBJ1-4	CASSSWTGREKLFF	TGTGCCAGCAGCTCCTGGACAGGGAGGGAAAAACTGTTTTTT
-	TRBV5-1	TRBJ1-1	CASSLLGGDEAFF	TGCGCCAGCAGCTTGTTGGGTGGAGATGAAGCTTTCTTT
TRBD2	TRBV6-1	TRBJ2-1	CASSTLAGQYNEQFF	TGTGCCAGCAGTACTCTAGCGGGGCAATACAATGAGCAGTTCTTC